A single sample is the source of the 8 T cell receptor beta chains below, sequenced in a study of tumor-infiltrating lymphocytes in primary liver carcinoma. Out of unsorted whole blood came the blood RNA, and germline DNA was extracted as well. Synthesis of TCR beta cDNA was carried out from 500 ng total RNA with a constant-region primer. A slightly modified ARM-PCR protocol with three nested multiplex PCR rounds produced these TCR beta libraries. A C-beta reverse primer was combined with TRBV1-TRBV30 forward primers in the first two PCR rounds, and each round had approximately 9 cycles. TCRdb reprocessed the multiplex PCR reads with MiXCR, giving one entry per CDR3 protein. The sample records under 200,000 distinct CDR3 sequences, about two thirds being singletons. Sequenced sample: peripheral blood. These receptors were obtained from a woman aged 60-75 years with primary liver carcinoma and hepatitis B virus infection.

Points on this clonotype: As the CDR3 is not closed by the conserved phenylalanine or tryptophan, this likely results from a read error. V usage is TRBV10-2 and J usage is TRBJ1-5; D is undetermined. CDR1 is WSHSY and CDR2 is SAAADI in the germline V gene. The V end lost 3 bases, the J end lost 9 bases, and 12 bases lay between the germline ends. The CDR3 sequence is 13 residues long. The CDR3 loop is CASSDLGRRPQHL. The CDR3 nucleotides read TGCGCCAGCAGTGATCTCGGGAGACGGCCCCAGCATTTA.

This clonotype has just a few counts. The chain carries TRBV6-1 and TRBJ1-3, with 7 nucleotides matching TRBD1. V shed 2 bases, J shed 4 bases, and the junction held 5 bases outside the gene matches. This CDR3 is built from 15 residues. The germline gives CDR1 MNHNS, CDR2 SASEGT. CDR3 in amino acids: CASSELTGYGNTIYF. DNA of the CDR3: TGTGCCAGCAGTGAACTGACAGGGTACGGAAACACCATATATTTT.

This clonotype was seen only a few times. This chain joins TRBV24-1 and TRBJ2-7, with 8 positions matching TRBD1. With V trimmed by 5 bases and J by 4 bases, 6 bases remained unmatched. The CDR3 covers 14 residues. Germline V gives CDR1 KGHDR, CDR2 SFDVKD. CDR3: CATSAAGGIYEQYF. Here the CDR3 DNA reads TGTGCCACCAGTGCGGCAGGGGGCATTTACGAGCAGTACTTC.

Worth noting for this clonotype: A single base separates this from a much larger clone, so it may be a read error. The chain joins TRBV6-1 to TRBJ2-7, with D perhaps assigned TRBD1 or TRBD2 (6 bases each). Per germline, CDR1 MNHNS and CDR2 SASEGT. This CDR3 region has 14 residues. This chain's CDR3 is CVSSGGDNVYEQYF. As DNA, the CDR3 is TGTGTCAGCAGTGGAGGGGACAACGTCTACGAGCAGTACTTC.

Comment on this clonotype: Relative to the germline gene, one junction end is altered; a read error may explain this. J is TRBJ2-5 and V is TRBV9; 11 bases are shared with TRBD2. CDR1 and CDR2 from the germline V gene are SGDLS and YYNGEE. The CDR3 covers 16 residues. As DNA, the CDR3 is TGTGCCAGCGGCGTAGATAGCGGGAGGGCCGGGGAGACCCAGTACTTC. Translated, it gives CASGVDSGRAGETQYF.

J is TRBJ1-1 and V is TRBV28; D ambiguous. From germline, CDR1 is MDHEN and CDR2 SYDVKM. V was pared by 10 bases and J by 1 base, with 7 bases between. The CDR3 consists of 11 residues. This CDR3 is CATCTNTEAFF. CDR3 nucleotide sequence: TGTGCCACCTGCACGAACACTGAAGCTTTCTTT.

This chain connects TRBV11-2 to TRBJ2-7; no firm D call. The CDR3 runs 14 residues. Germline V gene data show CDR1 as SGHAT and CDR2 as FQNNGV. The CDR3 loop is CACSPIQHSYEQYF. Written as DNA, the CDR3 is TGTGCATGCAGTCCTATCCAGCACTCCTACGAGCAGTACTTC.

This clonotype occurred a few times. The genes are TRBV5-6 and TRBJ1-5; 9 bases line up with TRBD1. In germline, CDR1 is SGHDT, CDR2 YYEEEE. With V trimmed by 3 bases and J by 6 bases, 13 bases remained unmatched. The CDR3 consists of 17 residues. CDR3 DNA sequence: TGTGCCAGCAGCTCCGGACAGGGGAGGGGGTCGGTTCAGCCCCAGCATTTT. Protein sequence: CASSSGQGRGSVQPQHF.